This is a list of T cell receptor beta chains from one sample in a study of cytomegalovirus exposure and HLA in healthy donors. Sequencing was performed with immunoSEQ multiplex PCR; in TCRdb, only in-frame clones are kept and a portion is missing. The table has about 180,000 clones, 75% to 90% seen once. The sequencing sample was made of PBMCs. These receptors were taken from a man aged 18 to 30 in good health and CMV-seropositive. The CDR3 runs from the conserved cysteine through the conserved F or W. The D gene is left open where the match is weak. Clone size is given for some rows only: seen once, a few or many times, or a class if the clone is expanded.

v_call	clone_size	j_call	d_call	cdr3_nt	cdr3_aa
TRBV27	once	TRBJ2-5	TRBD1	TGTGCCAGCAGTGCTTTCCGGGACAGGAGATCCCTTGGGGGGACCCAGTACTTC	CASSAFRDRRSLGGTQYF
TRBV28	.	TRBJ2-1	TRBD1	TGTGCCAGCAGTTCACAAGACAGGGAGAATGAGCAGTTCTTC	CASSSQDRENEQFF
TRBV23-1	.	TRBJ2-7	TRBD2	TGCGCCAGCAGTCCCCCCACAGGACTAGCGGGGGCCGGTAACTCCTACGAGCAGTACTTC	CASSPPTGLAGAGNSYEQYF
TRBV27	.	TRBJ2-7	.	TGTGCCAGCAGCCCGAACGACTCGCCCTACGAGCAGTACTTC	CASSPNDSPYEQYF
TRBV28	.	TRBJ1-3	.	TGTGCCAGCAGTTTATGGGGGCCTGGAAACACCATATATTTT	CASSLWGPGNTIYF
TRBV10-2	few	TRBJ2-7	TRBD2	TGCGCCAGCAGCTTCCCGGGACTAGCAGCGAGCGAGCAGTACTTC	CASSFPGLAASEQYF
TRBV18	.	TRBJ1-2	.	TGTGCCAGCTCACCACGGGAGGACCTTGGCTACACCTTC	CASSPREDLGYTF
TRBV5-6	.	TRBJ1-2	.	TGTGCCAGCAGCTTGGGAGGTGCGGACTATGGCTACACCTTC	CASSLGGADYGYTF
TRBV6-5	once	TRBJ2-3	TRBD2	TGTGCCAGCAGTTACGCGGGGGGGCAGACAGATACGCAGTATTTT	CASSYAGGQTDTQYF
TRBV28	.	TRBJ1-2	TRBD1	TGTGCCAGCAACCCACGGGACAGCACTAACTATGGCTACACCTTC	CASNPRDSTNYGYTF
TRBV28	.	TRBJ2-5	TRBD1	TGTGCCAGCAACCCGGGGGACAGGGTAATTGAGACCCAGTACTTC	CASNPGDRVIETQYF
TRBV7-9	.	TRBJ1-6	TRBD1	TGTGCCAGCAGCTTATTGGTCAGGGGGAATTCACCCCTCCACTTT	CASSLLVRGNSPLHF
TRBV25-1	.	TRBJ2-7	TRBD1	TGTGCCAGCACTAGGACAGGGAACTACGAGCAGTACTTC	CASTRTGNYEQYF
TRBV7-9	.	TRBJ1-5	.	TGTGCCAGCAGCTTAGGGGGGGGTGCTCAGCCCCAGCATTTT	CASSLGGGAQPQHF
TRBV30	.	TRBJ1-1	TRBD1	TGTGCCTGGAAAAGGTCGGACAGGGAAGGCACTGAAGCTTTCTTT	CAWKRSDREGTEAFF
TRBV28	.	TRBJ2-7	.	TGTGCCAGCAGTTTATGGTCGGGCTACGAGCAGTACTTC	CASSLWSGYEQYF
TRBV5-1	.	TRBJ2-1	.	TGCGCCAGCAGCTCAGGGGTCTTGGCCAATGAGCAGTTCTTC	CASSSGVLANEQFF
TRBV5-6	.	TRBJ2-1	.	TGTGCCAGCAGCTTGGGGACTACCTACAATGAGCAGTTCTTC	CASSLGTTYNEQFF
TRBV20-1	.	TRBJ2-7	.	TGCAGTGCAAGAACAGGCTACGAGCAGTACTTC	CSARTGYEQYF
TRBV30	.	TRBJ2-3	TRBD1	TGTGCCTGGAGCAGGGGGCGAGATACGCAGTATTTT	CAWSRGRDTQYF
TRBV27	.	TRBJ2-7	.	TGTGCCAGCAGTTCCCCGGGCGGGGCCTCCTACGAGCAGTACTTC	CASSSPGGASYEQYF
TRBV14	.	TRBJ1-1	.	TGTGCCAGCAGCCAAGATCTCAGGGACATGAACACTGAAGCTTTCTTT	CASSQDLRDMNTEAFF
TRBV27	.	TRBJ1-2	.	TGTGCCAGCAGTTTTTGGCAGGGATCTAACTATGGCTACACCTTC	CASSFWQGSNYGYTF
TRBV11-2	.	TRBJ2-7	.	TGTGCCAGCAGCTTCGATACAGGGTTCCACGAGCAGTACTTC	CASSFDTGFHEQYF
TRBV28	few	TRBJ2-7	.	TGTGCCAGCAGTTTACAGGGTAACGAGCAGTACTTC	CASSLQGNEQYF
TRBV6-1	.	TRBJ1-3	.	TGTGCCAGCAGGTCTACAGGGACTGGAAACACCATATATTTT	CASRSTGTGNTIYF
TRBV28	.	TRBJ1-5	TRBD1	TGTGCCAGCAGTTCACTCACCCGGGACAGGCAGTACAATCAGCCCCAGCATTTT	CASSSLTRDRQYNQPQHF
TRBV5-4	.	TRBJ1-2	TRBD1	TGTGCCAGCAGCCGAGGACAGGGCGTACCCTATGGCTACACCTTC	CASSRGQGVPYGYTF
TRBV19	.	TRBJ1-1	TRBD1	TGTGCCAGTGACCCACTCGGACAGGGGGCTGCTGAAGCTTTCTTT	CASDPLGQGAAEAFF
TRBV6-4	.	TRBJ2-3	.	TGTGCCAGCAGTGACCAACGGGAAGATACGCAGTATTTT	CASSDQREDTQYF
TRBV5-1	.	TRBJ2-3	.	TGCGCCAGCAGCTTGCGGCGGGGTAGCACAGATACGCAGTATTTT	CASSLRRGSTDTQYF
TRBV18	.	TRBJ1-2	TRBD1	TGTGCCAGCTCACCGCGGACAGGGGGCCTTGGCTACACCTTC	CASSPRTGGLGYTF
TRBV14	.	TRBJ2-7	TRBD2	TGTGCCAGCAGCCAGGGACTAGCGCGAGGGAGCGAGCAGTACTTC	CASSQGLARGSEQYF
TRBV30	once	TRBJ2-7	TRBD1	TGTGCCTGGTATGACAGGGACCGGGTCGAGCAGTACTTC	CAWYDRDRVEQYF
TRBV29-1	.	TRBJ2-1	.	TGCAGCGTTGAAGGGGCCGCAGGCATTAGCGGACGTTACAATGAGCAGTTCTTC	CSVEGAAGISGRYNEQFF
TRBV4-1	.	TRBJ2-7	TRBD2	TGCGCCAGCAGCCGCCATGGGGCGACTAGCGGATCCTACGAGCAGTACTTC	CASSRHGATSGSYEQYF
TRBV4-1	.	TRBJ2-7	TRBD1	TGCGCCAGCAGCCAAGACGGAACCGGGACAGGGATATACGAGCAGTACTTC	CASSQDGTGTGIYEQYF
TRBV5-1	.	TRBJ2-1	TRBD1	TGCGCCAGCAGCTCGGACAGGGGATCTGAGCAGTTCTTC	CASSSDRGSEQFF
TRBV10-3	.	TRBJ2-5	TRBD2	TGTGCCATCAGTGGGGAGGGAGAGACCCAGTACTTC	CAISGEGETQYF
TRBV28	.	TRBJ2-1	.	TGTGCCAGCAGTTTAGGGGCTAGCGATGAGCAGTTCTTC	CASSLGASDEQFF
TRBV2	.	TRBJ2-3	TRBD1	TGTGCCAGCAGTGGCGATCCGGGACAGAGCACAGATACGCAGTATTTT	CASSGDPGQSTDTQYF
TRBV10-1	.	TRBJ2-7	TRBD1	TGCGCCAAACCAAAATTACAGGGGTCTTCGAAGAATACCTACGAGCAGTACTTC	CAKPKLQGSSKNTYEQYF
TRBV10-1	.	TRBJ1-4	.	TGCGCCAGCACCCTCGTAAGGGGGAGTGAAAAACTGTTTTTT	CASTLVRGSEKLFF
TRBV2	.	TRBJ1-6	.	TGTGCCAGCCGGAGGCGGCCGAATTCACCCCTCCACTTT	CASRRRPNSPLHF
TRBV19	.	TRBJ1-3	.	TGTGCCAGTAGCCGCATGGACGGACAGAACCCCGGAAACACCATATATTTT	CASSRMDGQNPGNTIYF
TRBV27	.	TRBJ2-7	.	TGTGCCAGCAGTCCGTATGGGCTAGCCCATTACGAGCAGTACTTC	CASSPYGLAHYEQYF
TRBV5-1	few	TRBJ2-1	TRBD2	TGCGCCAGCAGCTTGGTGCCCACCGGGACTAGCGGGAGGAAGGCCTACAATGAGCAGTTCTTC	CASSLVPTGTSGRKAYNEQFF
TRBV19	.	TRBJ1-1	TRBD1	TGTGCCAGTACCTCAGTTGGGACAGGGACCACTGAAGCTTTCTTT	CASTSVGTGTTEAFF
TRBV6-1	.	TRBJ1-5	.	TGTGCCAGCAGTGAATGGAGGGGTCAGCCCCAGCATTTT	CASSEWRGQPQHF
TRBV2	.	TRBJ2-6	.	TGTGCCAGCAGTGATCTGGGGCTAACTGGGGCCAACGTCCTGACTTTC	CASSDLGLTGANVLTF
TRBV6-1	.	TRBJ1-2	.	TGTGCCAGCAGTGAAATGGGGGGAGCTAACTATGGCTACACCTTC	CASSEMGGANYGYTF
TRBV27	.	TRBJ2-7	TRBD2	TGTGCCAGCAGCCAGGTGGCAGGGACTACCTACGAGCAGTACTTC	CASSQVAGTTYEQYF
TRBV5-8	.	TRBJ1-2	.	TGTGCCAGCAGCTTGGTCTCAGTGAATAACTATGGCTACACCTTC	CASSLVSVNNYGYTF
TRBV11-2	.	TRBJ2-5	.	TGTGCCAGCCAGCGGAAGAACCAAGAGACCCAGTACTTC	CASQRKNQETQYF